This T cell receptor beta chain was obtained from a study of blood T cell repertoires in COVID-19. Background on the study: The United States, Italy and Spain were the sources of the acute and convalescent COVID-19 samples. From T cells, B-cell-depleted T cells, or PBMCs came the material, which was cDNA or gDNA.

As originally analysed: Amplification from reference gene primers served as the basis for estimated nucleated cell counts. Method: immunoSEQ multiplex PCR; TCRdb's copy keeps in-frame clones and lacks some. V, J and clone size reflect that table, while D and trimming were determined from the DNA. This sample has some 220,000 clones, with approximately 84% found just once. The CDR3 consists of 15 residues. V gave up 0 bases and J gave up 0 bases, with 8 bases separating them. Germline V lookup: CDR1 MDHEN, CDR2 SYDVKM. This clone has more than one count but fewer than ten. The origin of this receptor is a woman between 25 and 40 years old who had recovered from COVID-19. V gene TRBV28 combines with J gene TRBJ1-1; the D gene is possibly TRBD1 (6 bases). The sequenced material came from peripheral blood. The CDR3: CASSLWGGLNTEAFF. The CDR3 DNA sequence: TGTGCCAGCAGTTTATGGGGGGGGCTGAACACTGAAGCTTTCTTT.